This record looks at one T cell receptor (beta chain) sequence and its context. The data were taken from a study of blood T cell repertoires in COVID-19. Per the authors' pipeline: Estimated nucleated cell counts came from reference gene primer amplification. Assay: immunoSEQ multiplex PCR; the TCRdb copy retains only in-frame clones and omits some. From that table come the V and J calls and clone size; the DNA was used to work out D and trimming. The data show roughly 250,000 clones, 70% to 85% seen once. Germline V lookup: CDR1 PRHDT, CDR2 FYEKMQ (reference sequence). V was clipped by 1 base and J by 0 bases, with 7 bases between them. This CDR3 is 14 amino acids long.

The V call is TRBV13, the J call TRBJ2-7, with TRBD1 as a possible D gene (6 bases). Sequenced sample: peripheral blood. The TCR was taken from a woman older than 75 with acute or convalescent COVID-19. The CDR3 loop is CASSLEGVSYEQYF. The CDR3 bases are TGTGCCAGCAGCTTAGAGGGGGTCTCCTACGAGCAGTACTTC.